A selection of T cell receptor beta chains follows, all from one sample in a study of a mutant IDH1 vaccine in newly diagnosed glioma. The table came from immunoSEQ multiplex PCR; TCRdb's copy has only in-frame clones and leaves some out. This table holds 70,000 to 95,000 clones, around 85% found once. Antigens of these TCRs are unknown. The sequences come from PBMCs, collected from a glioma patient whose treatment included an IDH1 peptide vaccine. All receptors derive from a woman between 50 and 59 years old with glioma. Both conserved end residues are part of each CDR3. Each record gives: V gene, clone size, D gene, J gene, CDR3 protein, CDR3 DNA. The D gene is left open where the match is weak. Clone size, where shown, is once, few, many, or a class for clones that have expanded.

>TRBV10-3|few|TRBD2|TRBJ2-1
CAIRASGGMGEQFF
TGTGCCATCAGGGCTAGCGGGGGGATGGGTGAGCAGTTCTTC
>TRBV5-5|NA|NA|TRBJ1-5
CASSPRDTYSNQPQHF
TGTGCCAGCAGCCCTAGGGACACCTATAGCAATCAGCCCCAGCATTTT
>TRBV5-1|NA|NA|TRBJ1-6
CASSLQTQGNSPLHF
TGCGCCAGCAGCTTGCAGACCCAGGGGAATTCACCCCTCCACTTT
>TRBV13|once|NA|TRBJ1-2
CASSLVDTTNYGYTF
TGTGCCAGCAGCTTAGTCGACACCACCAACTATGGCTACACCTTC
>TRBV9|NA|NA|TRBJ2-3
CASSAGRRTDTQYF
TGTGCCAGCAGCGCAGGACGGCGCACAGATACGCAGTATTTT
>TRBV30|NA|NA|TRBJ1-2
CAWSVQEGWSGYTF
TGTGCCTGGAGTGTACAAGAAGGGTGGTCAGGCTACACCTTC
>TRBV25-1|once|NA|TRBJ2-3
CASSEFADTDTQYF
TGTGCCAGCAGTGAATTTGCAGACACAGATACGCAGTATTTT
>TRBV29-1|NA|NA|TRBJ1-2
CTLDGYTF
TGCACTCTGGATGGCTACACCTTC
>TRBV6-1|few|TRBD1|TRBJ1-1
CASRGGQGRTEAFF
TGTGCCAGCAGGGGAGGACAGGGAAGAACTGAAGCTTTCTTT
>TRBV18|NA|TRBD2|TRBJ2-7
CASSPLAGTRSSEQYF
TGTGCCAGCTCACCGCTGGCCGGGACTAGGTCCTCCGAGCAGTACTTC
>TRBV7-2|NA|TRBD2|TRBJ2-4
CASGPGGAKNIQYF
TGTGCCAGCGGACCCGGGGGGGCCAAAAACATTCAGTACTTC
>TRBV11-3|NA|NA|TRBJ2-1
CASSSGPGSDEQFF
TGTGCCAGCAGCTCGGGACCGGGTTCGGATGAGCAGTTCTTC
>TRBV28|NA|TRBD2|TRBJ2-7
CATGTSGTGERYF
TGTGCCACCGGGACTAGCGGGACGGGGGAGCGGTACTTC
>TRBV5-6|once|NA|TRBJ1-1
CASSLMGAGTEAFF
TGTGCCAGCAGCTTGATGGGGGCCGGCACTGAAGCTTTCTTT
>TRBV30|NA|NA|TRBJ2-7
CAWTSRERAIYEQYF
TGTGCCTGGACTTCACGGGAGCGCGCAATCTACGAGCAGTACTTC
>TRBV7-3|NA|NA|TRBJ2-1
CASSLTNSRNEQFF
TGTGCCAGCAGCTTAACTAATTCTCGCAATGAGCAGTTCTTC
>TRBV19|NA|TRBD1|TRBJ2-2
CASSDRVTGELFF
TGTGCCAGTAGTGACAGGGTTACCGGGGAGCTGTTTTTT
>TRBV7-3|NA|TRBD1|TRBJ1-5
CASSLYSLGTGRNENQPQHF
TGTGCCAGCAGCCTCTACTCTCTTGGGACAGGGAGAAATGAGAATCAGCCCCAGCATTTT
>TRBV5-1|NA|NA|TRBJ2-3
CASSLFQNTDTQYF
TGCGCCAGCAGCTTGTTCCAGAACACAGATACGCAGTATTTT
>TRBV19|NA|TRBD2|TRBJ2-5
CASSTGLADQYQETQYF
TGTGCCAGTAGTACGGGACTAGCGGATCAGTACCAAGAGACCCAGTACTTC
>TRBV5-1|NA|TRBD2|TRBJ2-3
CASSLVTSATDTQYF
TGCGCCAGCAGCTTGGTAACTAGCGCCACAGATACGCAGTATTTT
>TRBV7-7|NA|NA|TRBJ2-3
CASSLGREADTQYF
TGTGCTAGCAGCTTAGGTAGGGAGGCAGATACGCAGTATTTT
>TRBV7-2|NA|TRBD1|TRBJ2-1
CASSYRDSRYSEQFF
TGTGCCAGCAGCTACCGGGACAGTCGATACAGTGAGCAGTTCTTC
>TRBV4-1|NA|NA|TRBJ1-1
CASSQDPGQGNEAFF
TGCGCCAGCAGCCAAGACCCGGGGCAGGGCAATGAAGCTTTCTTT
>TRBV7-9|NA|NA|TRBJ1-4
CASSQGNSEKLFF
TGTGCCAGCAGTCAGGGGAATAGCGAAAAACTGTTTTTT
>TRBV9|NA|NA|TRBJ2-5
CASSVQGFGETQYF
TGTGCCAGCAGCGTACAGGGCTTTGGAGAGACCCAGTACTTC
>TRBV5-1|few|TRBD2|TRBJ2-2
CASSFQRETTGELFF
TGCGCCAGCAGCTTTCAGCGGGAGACCACCGGGGAGCTGTTTTTT
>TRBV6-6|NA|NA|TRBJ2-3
CASSYSDSRAQYF
TGTGCCAGCAGTTACTCGGATTCCCGGGCGCAGTATTTT
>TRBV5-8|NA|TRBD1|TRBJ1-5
CASSLEGTGGNKPQHF
TGTGCCAGCAGCTTGGAGGGGACAGGAGGTAATAAGCCCCAGCATTTT
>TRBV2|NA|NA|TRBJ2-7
CASSVMRGAEQYF
TGTGCCAGCAGTGTAATGAGGGGGGCCGAGCAGTACTTC
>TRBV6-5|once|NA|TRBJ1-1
CASGRARVLAFF
TGTGCCAGCGGCCGGGCGAGAGTATTGGCTTTCTTT
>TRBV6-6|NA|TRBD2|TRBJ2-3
CASSYFAGGSDTQYF
TGTGCCAGCAGTTACTTCGCGGGAGGATCGGATACGCAGTATTTT
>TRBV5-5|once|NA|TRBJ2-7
CASSLKGPPYEQYF
TGTGCCAGCAGCTTAAAAGGACCCCCCTACGAGCAGTACTTC
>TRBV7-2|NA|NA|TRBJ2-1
CASSLGLSIYNEQFF
TGTGCCAGCAGCCTAGGACTTTCCATATACAATGAGCAGTTCTTC
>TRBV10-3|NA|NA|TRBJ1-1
CAISRGTNTEAFF
TGTGCCATCAGTCGGGGCACGAACACTGAAGCTTTCTTT